These T cell receptor beta chains were read from a single sample in a study of sequential checkpoint blockade in melanoma. Produced via immunoSEQ multiplex PCR; TCRdb's table is partial and in-frame only. The table has roughly 20,000 clones, more than 70% seen once. Sample: CD8+ T cells sorted from blood (inferred from file names), taken from a patient given nivolumab and ipilimumab in sequence. These receptors came from a human donor with melanoma. Both conserved end residues are part of each CDR3. Each record gives: V gene, J gene, D gene, clone size, CDR3 DNA, CDR3 protein. D genes are given only for firm matches. A clone size is listed for some rows: how often the clone was seen (once, few, many), or a class if it is expanded.

TRBV28	TRBJ2-7	.	few	TGTGCCAGCAGTTTACGGGGATACGAGCAGTACTTC	CASSLRGYEQYF
TRBV28	TRBJ2-7	.	.	TGTGCCAGCAGTCTAAGGGGCTACGAGCAGTACTTC	CASSLRGYEQYF
TRBV7-9	TRBJ2-5	TRBD1	.	TGTGCCAGCAGCCCAGCCGGGACAGAGGAAGAGACCCAGTACTTC	CASSPAGTEEETQYF
TRBV2	TRBJ2-7	TRBD2	.	TGTGCCAGCAGGGCTTCCGGGACTAGAGGACTCTACGAGCAGTACTTC	CASRASGTRGLYEQYF
TRBV6-1	TRBJ2-1	TRBD1	.	TGTGCCAGCAGTTTCCGGACAGGGAACGATGAGCAGTTCTTC	CASSFRTGNDEQFF
TRBV11-2	TRBJ2-4	.	.	TGTGCCAGCAGCGCTACCGGGGGGCCGTTCGCCAAAAACATTCAGTACTTC	CASSATGGPFAKNIQYF
TRBV1	TRBJ2-7	.	.	TGCACCAGCAGCCTGGGACAGGGGGGCTACGAGCAGTACTTC	CTSSLGQGGYEQYF
TRBV11-2	TRBJ2-7	TRBD2	.	TGTGCCAGCAGCCTTAGCGGGGGAAGCTCCTACGAGCAGTACTTC	CASSLSGGSSYEQYF
TRBV5-4	TRBJ2-2	.	.	TGTGCCAGCACGAGCGGAGCCGGGGAGCTGTTTTTT	CASTSGAGELFF
TRBV5-1	TRBJ2-5	.	.	TGCGCCAGCAGCTTGCGATGGGAGGCTGATGAGCAGTACTTC	CASSLRWEADEQYF
TRBV27	TRBJ1-2	.	.	TGTGCCAGCTCAGGGGATTACTATGGCTACACCTTC	CASSGDYYGYTF
TRBV7-9	TRBJ1-1	TRBD1	.	TGTGCCAGCAGCTTTGGGACAGGGGGCTCATCCGACACTGAAGCTTTCTTT	CASSFGTGGSSDTEAFF
TRBV7-9	TRBJ2-7	TRBD2	few	TGTGCCAGCAGCGATCAGCGGGGGGCCTACGAGCAGTACTTC	CASSDQRGAYEQYF
TRBV19	TRBJ2-5	TRBD2	.	TGTGCCAGTAGTACCGGATTTGCGGGGGCCGGGAGGGGCCAGTACTTC	CASSTGFAGAGRGQYF
TRBV28	TRBJ2-3	TRBD2	.	TGTGCCAGCAGCCCCCGACTAGCGGGGGGCACAGATACGCAGTATTTT	CASSPRLAGGTDTQYF
TRBV7-9	TRBJ2-1	.	.	TGTGCCAGCAGTTGGGACATGAGGAATGAGCAGTTCTTC	CASSWDMRNEQFF
TRBV27	TRBJ1-2	.	once	TGTGCCAGCAGTTTAAGCGGGGGAGGAGGCTACACCTTC	CASSLSGGGGYTF
TRBV9	TRBJ1-5	.	.	TGTGCCAGCAGCCGACAGGACAATCAGCCCCAGCATTTT	CASSRQDNQPQHF
TRBV28	TRBJ2-7	.	once	TGTGCCAGCAGTCCCTCGGCAGGGTGCACCTACGAGCAGTACTTC	CASSPSAGCTYEQYF
TRBV27	TRBJ1-5	.	.	TGTGCCAGCAGTCCCCGAGCCGGGGGTTACAATCAGCCCCAGCATTTT	CASSPRAGGYNQPQHF
TRBV27	TRBJ2-3	.	.	TGTGCCAGCAGTTCGAGTAGCACAGATACGCAGTATTTT	CASSSSSTDTQYF
TRBV19	TRBJ1-1	.	.	TGTGCCAGTAGTGAGAAAGTGAACACTGAAGCTTTCTTT	CASSEKVNTEAFF